This entry lists 7 T cell receptor beta chains sequenced from one sample in a study of blood T cell repertoires in COVID-19. Measured with immunoSEQ multiplex PCR; TCRdb has only the in-frame clones, and not every one. The top ten hold 1.3% of the sample, which has some 230,000 clones, about four fifths seen once. Sequenced: PBMCs or T cells enriched from blood (not recorded which). The receptor set was obtained from a woman aged 40 to 50 with acute COVID-19.

Notes on this clone: Compared with germline, one end of the junction differs, possibly owing to a read error. The rearrangement joins TRBV9 to TRBJ2-5; D is undetermined. CDR3 length: 13 amino acids. CDR1 is SGDLS, CDR2 YYNGEE, per germline. CDR3 residues: CAGSVAVQETQYF. The CDR3 nucleotides read TGTGCCGGCAGCGTAGCCGTCCAAGAGACCCAGTACTTC. Full variable domain (outside the CDR3, taken from reference TRBV9 and TRBJ2-5): DSGVTQTPKHLITATGQRVTLRCSPRSGDLSVYWYQQSLDQGLQFLIQYYNGEERAKGNILERFSAQQFPDLHSELNLSSLELGDSALYFCAGSVAVQETQYFGPGTRLLVL.

This chain connects TRBV27 to TRBJ2-4, with a weak D call TRBD2 (6 bases). The V gene lost 5 bases and the J gene lost 0 bases, with 11 bases spanning the gap. CDR1 and CDR2 from the germline V gene are MNHEY and SMNVEV (reference sequence). This CDR3 spans 15 amino acids. The CDR3: CASSRAGLAKNIQYF. For the CDR3, the DNA is TGTGCCAGCAGTCGAGCGGGCCTAGCCAAAAACATTCAGTACTTC.

The chain links TRBV2 to TRBJ1-1; 7 positions agree with TRBD1. The CDR3 contains 14 residues. V shed 8 bases, J shed 1 base, and the junction held 7 bases outside the gene matches. Germline V gene sequence: CDR1 SNHLY, CDR2 FYNNEI. CDR3 nucleotide sequence: TGTGCCAGCTCCAGGGGGATGGCGAACACTGAAGCTTTCTTT. Amino acid sequence: CASSRGMANTEAFF. The full variable domain, rest sourced from reference TRBV2 and TRBJ1-1, is EPEVTQTPSHQVTQMGQEVILRCVPISNHLYFYWYRQILGQKVEFLVSFYNNEISEKSEIFDDQFSVERPDGSNFTLKIRSTKLEDSAMYFCASSRGMANTEAFFGQGTRLTVV.

The genes are TRBV2 and TRBJ1-3, with D uncertain. The CDR3 has 14 amino acids. The germline V gene has CDR1 SNHLY and CDR2 FYNNEI. Trimming left V 3 bases short and J 4 bases short, with 10 bases between. The CDR3 DNA follows: TGTGCCAGCAGTGACGGTCAAACGGGAAACACCATATATTTT. This translates into CASSDGQTGNTIYF.

The V call is TRBV6-5, the J call TRBJ1-1; 8 bases map to TRBD1. Germline values: CDR1 MNHEY, CDR2 SVGAGI. This CDR3 has 13 residues. The J segment lost 4 bases and the V segment lost 6 bases, leaving 4 bases of the junction unmatched. CDR3 sequence (DNA): TGTGCCAGCAGGGCGGACAGGGCCACTGAAGCTTTCTTT. The encoded protein is CASRADRATEAFF.

This chain links TRBV18 with TRBJ1-6; 8 positions match TRBD1. The CDR3 sequence is 15 residues long. V was pared by 4 bases and J by 6 bases, with 5 bases of the junction left unmatched. Germline V gene sequence: CDR1 KGHSH, CDR2 LQKENI. The CDR3 coding sequence is TGTGCCAGCTCACGGATCGGACAGGGTAATTCACCCCTCCACTTT. The encoded protein is CASSRIGQGNSPLHF.

J is TRBJ2-1 and V is TRBV11-2; 9 bases are shared with TRBD1. Trimming cost V 1 base and J 7 bases; bases outside gene matches: 5. CDR1 and CDR2 from the germline V gene are SGHAT and FQNNGV. The CDR3 totals 15 residues. This CDR3 reads CASSLVQGARNEQFF. The CDR3 DNA reads as TGTGCCAGCAGCTTAGTACAGGGGGCGCGAAATGAGCAGTTCTTC.